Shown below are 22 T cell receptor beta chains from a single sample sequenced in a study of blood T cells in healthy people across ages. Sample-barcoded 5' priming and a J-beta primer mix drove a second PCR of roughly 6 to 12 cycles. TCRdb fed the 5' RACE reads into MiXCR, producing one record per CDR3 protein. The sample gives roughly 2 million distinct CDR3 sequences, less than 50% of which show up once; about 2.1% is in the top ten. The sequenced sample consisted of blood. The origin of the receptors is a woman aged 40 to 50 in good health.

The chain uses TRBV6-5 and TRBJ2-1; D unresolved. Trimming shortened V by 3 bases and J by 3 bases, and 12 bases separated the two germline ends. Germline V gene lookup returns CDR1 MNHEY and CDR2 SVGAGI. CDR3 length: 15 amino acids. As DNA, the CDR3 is TGTGCCAGCAGTTATAAGGGTTCGGACTACAATGAGCAGTTCTTC. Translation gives CASSYKGSDYNEQFF.

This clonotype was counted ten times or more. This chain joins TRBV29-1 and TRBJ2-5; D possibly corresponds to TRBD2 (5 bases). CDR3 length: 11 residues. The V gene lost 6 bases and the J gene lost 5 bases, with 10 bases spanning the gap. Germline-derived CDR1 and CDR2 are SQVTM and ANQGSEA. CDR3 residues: CSVARGETQYF. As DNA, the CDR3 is TGCAGCGTCGCTAGAGGGGAGACCCAGTACTTC.

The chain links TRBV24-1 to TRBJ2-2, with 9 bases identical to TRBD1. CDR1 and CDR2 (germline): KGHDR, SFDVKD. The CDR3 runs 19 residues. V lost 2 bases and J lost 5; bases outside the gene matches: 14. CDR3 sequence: CATSDSHRDRAYGTGELFF. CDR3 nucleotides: TGTGCCACCAGTGATTCGCACCGGGACAGGGCGTACGGGACCGGGGAGCTGTTTTTT.

CDR3 sequence: CASSLARGMKAPLHF. For the CDR3, the DNA is TGTGCCAGCTCGCTAGCCAGGGGGATGAAGGCACCCCTCCACTTT. This chain links TRBV6-5 with TRBJ1-6; the match to TRBD1 covers 7 bases. V was clipped by 8 bases and J by 11 bases; unmatched bases: 15. This CDR3 is built from 15 residues. Germline V lookup: CDR1 MNHEY, CDR2 SVGAGI.

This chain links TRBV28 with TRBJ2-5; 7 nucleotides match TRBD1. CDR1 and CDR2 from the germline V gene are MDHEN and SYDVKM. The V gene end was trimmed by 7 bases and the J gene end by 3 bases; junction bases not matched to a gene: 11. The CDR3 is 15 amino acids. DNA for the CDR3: TGTGCCAGCAACCCGCACAGGGGTGGGGAAGAGACCCAGTACTTC. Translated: CASNPHRGGEETQYF. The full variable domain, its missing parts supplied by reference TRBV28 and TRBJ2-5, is DVKVTQSSRYLVKRTGEKVFLECVQDMDHENMFWYRQDPGLGLRLIYFSYDVKMKEKGDIPEGYSVSREKKERFSLILESASTNQTSMYLCASNPHRGGEETQYFGPGTRLLVL.

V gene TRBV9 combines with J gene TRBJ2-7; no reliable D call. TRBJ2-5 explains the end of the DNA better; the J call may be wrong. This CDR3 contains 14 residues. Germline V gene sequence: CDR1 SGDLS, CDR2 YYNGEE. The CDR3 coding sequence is TGTGCCAGCAGCGTAGATGTCCTAGTCGGGACCCAGTACTTC. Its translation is CASSVDVLVGTQYF.

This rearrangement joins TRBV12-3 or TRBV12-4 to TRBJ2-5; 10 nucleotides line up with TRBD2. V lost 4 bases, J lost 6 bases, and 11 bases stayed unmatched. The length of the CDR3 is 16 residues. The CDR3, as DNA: TGTGCCAGCAGTTCCCCGGAGCGGGGGGGCGGTAAGACCCAGTACTTC. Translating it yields CASSSPERGGGKTQYF.

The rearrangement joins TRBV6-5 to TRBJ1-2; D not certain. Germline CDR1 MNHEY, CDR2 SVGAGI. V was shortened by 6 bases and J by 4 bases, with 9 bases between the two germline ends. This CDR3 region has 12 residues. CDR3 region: CASRAEGYGYTF. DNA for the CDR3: TGTGCCAGCAGGGCTGAGGGCTATGGCTACACCTTC.

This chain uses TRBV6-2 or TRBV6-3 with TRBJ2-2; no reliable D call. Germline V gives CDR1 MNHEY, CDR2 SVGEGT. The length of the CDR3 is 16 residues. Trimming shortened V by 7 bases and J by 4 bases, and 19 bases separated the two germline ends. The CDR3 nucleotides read TGTGCCAGCACCGCGACCCGTCTATCGGTCACCGGGGAGCTGTTTTTT. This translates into CASTATRLSVTGELFF.

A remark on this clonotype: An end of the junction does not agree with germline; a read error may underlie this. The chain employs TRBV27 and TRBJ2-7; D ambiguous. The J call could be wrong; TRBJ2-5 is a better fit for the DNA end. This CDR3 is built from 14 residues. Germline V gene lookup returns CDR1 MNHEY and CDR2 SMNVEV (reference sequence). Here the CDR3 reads CANSLSKGQQTQYF. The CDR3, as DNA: TGTGCCAACAGTTTATCGAAAGGGCAACAGACCCAGTACTTC.

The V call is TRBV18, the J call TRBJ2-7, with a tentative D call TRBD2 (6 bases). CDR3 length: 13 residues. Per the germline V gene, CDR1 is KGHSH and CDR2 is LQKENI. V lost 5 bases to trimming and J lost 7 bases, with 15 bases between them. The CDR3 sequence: CASSSSGREEQYF. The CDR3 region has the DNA TGTGCCAGCTCAAGTTCCGGGAGAGAGGAGCAGTACTTC.

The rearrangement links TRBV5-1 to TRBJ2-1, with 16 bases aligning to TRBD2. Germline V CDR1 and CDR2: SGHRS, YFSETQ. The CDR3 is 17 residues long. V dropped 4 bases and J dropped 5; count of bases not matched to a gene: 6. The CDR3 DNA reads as TGCGCCAGCAGCCCGGGACTAGCGGGGGGGCGTAACAATGAGCAGTTCTTC. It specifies CASSPGLAGGRNNEQFF.

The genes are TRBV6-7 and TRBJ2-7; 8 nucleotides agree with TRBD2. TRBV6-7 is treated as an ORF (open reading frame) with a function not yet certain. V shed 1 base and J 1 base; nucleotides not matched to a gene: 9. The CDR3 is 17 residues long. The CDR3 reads CASSYFGTIAGSYEQYF. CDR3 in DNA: TGTGCCAGCAGTTACTTCGGGACGATAGCGGGGTCCTACGAGCAGTACTTC.

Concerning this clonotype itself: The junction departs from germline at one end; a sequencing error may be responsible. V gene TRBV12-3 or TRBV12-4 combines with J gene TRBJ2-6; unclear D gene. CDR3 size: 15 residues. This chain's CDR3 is CASTESTSGPNVLTF. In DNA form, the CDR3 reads TGTGCCAGCACCGAAAGTACCTCTGGGCCCAACGTCCTGACTTTC.

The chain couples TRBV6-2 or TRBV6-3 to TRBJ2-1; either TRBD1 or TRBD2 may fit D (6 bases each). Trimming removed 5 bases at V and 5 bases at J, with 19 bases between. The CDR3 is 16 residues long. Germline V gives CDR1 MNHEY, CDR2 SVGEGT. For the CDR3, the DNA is TGTGCCAGCAGTCCCATAATAGGGGGGCCTAACAATGAGCAGTTCTTC. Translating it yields CASSPIIGGPNNEQFF.

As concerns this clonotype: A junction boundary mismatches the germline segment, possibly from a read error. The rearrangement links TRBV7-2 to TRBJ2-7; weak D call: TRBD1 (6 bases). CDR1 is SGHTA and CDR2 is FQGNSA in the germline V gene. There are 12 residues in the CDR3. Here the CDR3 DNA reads TGTGCCGGCAGCCCAGGGGCCTACGAGCAGTACTTC. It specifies CAGSPGAYEQYF.

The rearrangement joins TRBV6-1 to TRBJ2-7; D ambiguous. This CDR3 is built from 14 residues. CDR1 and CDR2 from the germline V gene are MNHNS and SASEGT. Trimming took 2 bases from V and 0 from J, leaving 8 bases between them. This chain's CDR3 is CASSEFYSSYEQYF. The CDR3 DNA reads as TGTGCCAGCAGTGAATTTTACAGCTCCTACGAGCAGTACTTC.

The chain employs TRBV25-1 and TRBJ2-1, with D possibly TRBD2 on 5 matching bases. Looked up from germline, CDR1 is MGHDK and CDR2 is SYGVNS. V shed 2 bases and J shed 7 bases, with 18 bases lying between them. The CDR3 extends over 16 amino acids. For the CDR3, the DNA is TGTGCCAGCAGTGAAGTCACCGGGGTACTGGAGAATGAGCAGTTCTTC. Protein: CASSEVTGVLENEQFF.

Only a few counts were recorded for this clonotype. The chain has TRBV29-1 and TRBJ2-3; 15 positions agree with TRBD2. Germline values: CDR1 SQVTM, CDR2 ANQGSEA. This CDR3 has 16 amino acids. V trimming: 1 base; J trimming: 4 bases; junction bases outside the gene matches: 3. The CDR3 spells CSVEGTSGGAPDTQYF. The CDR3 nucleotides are TGCAGCGTTGAAGGGACTAGCGGGGGGGCCCCAGATACGCAGTATTTT.

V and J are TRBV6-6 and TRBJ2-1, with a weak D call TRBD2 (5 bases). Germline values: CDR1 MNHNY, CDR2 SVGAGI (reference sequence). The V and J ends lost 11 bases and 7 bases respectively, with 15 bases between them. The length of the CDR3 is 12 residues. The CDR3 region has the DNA TGTGCCTCAATTGGGGAGCGGAATGAGCAGTTCTTC. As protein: CASIGERNEQFF.

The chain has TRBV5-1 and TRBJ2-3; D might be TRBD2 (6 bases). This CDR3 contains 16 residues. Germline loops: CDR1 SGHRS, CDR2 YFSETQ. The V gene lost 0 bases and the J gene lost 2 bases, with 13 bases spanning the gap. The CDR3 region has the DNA TGCGCCAGCAGCTTGGTGGGAGGACTCTACACAGATACGCAGTATTTT. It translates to CASSLVGGLYTDTQYF. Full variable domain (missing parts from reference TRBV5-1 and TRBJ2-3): KAGVTQTPRYLIKTRGQQVTLSCSPISGHRSVSWYQQTPGQGLQFLFEYFSETQRNKGNFPGRFSGRQFSNSRSEMNVSTLELGDSALYLCASSLVGGLYTDTQYFGPGTRLTVL.

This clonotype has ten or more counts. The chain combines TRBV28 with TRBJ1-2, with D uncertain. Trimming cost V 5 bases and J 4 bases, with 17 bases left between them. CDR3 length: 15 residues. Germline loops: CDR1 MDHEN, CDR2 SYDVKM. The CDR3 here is CASSPPGRSFYGYTF. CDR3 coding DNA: TGTGCCAGCAGTCCACCTGGACGATCCTTCTATGGCTACACCTTC.